This T cell receptor (beta chain) was sequenced during a study of shared clonotypes between healthy human individuals. Notes on the study in general: Tissue TCR repertoires likely differ from these blood-only repertoires.

Only in-frame clones appear in the TCRdb table, and some are missing; sequencing was by immunoSEQ multiplex PCR. The data contain about 230,000 clones, approximately 65% of them singletons. This clone came up a few times. Antigen: not known. Germline V gene sequence: CDR1 MDHEN, CDR2 SYDVKM. V lost 10 bases and J 6 bases, leaving 25 bases between the germline ends. The CDR3 consists of 15 residues. Healthy adults negative for HIV, lacking recent acute infections or vaccinations, served as donors. The specimen sequenced was memory CD4+ T cells sorted from blood. Subset given: CD45RA-negative fraction. This chain joins TRBV28 and TRBJ2-7, with D maybe TRBD1 (6 bases). The clonotype comes from a man aged 25-45 years in good health. The CDR3 region has the DNA TGTGCCACCTTCCTTACAGGGCCCTTATCGGCCGAGCAGTACTTC. Its translation is CATFLTGPLSAEQYF.